What follows is one TCR beta chain and its context. What it recognizes is unknown. The record originates from a study of shared clonotypes between healthy human individuals. Study-wide points: Several donors held around 5% of naive CD4 clonotypes in common. Donor scarcity curtailed the genetic and exposure-history diversity represented herein.

The naive CD8 fraction comprised CD45RO-negative cells positively selected for CCR7 and excluded terminally differentiated effector memory CD45RA+ cells. The donors, all of them Caucasian adults, lived in Nashville, Tennessee. Germline loops: CDR1 PRHDT, CDR2 FYEKMQ (reference sequence). The CDR3 consists of 17 residues. Unmatched junction bases numbered 14, after V lost 5 bases and J lost 1 base. Samples underwent the assay at deep level. The method was immunoSEQ multiplex PCR; TCRdb's version includes in-frame clones alone and lacks a portion of them. The sample comprises about 2.1 million clones, 93% of which are singletons, and roughly 1.7% rests with the top ten.

The chain joins TRBV13 to TRBJ2-7; 7 nucleotides align to TRBD2. The receptor comes from a man aged 18 to 30 in good health. Some clones in this sample may be carry-over from other donors' samples. Material: naive CD8+ T cells from PBMCs. The CDR3 sequence is CASSPPRREITSYEQYF. The DNA of the CDR3 is TGTGCCAGCAGCCCCCCGAGGCGGGAGATTACGTCCTACGAGCAGTACTTC.